The next 8 T cell receptor beta chains were all read from a single sample in a study of cytomegalovirus exposure and HLA in healthy donors. The PCR ran on 60 Vbeta and 13 Jbeta primers. Method: immunoSEQ multiplex PCR; TCRdb's copy keeps in-frame clones and lacks some. The table lists some 190,000 clones, about 85% of them singletons, with around 0.98% in the top ten. Material: PBMCs. These receptors were obtained from a boy between 2 and 10 years old in good health and CMV-seronegative.

This CDR3 is CASSLIAGANEQYF. Here the CDR3 DNA reads TGTGCCAGCAGCTTAATAGCGGGGGCCAACGAGCAGTACTTC. This chain links TRBV11-2 with TRBJ2-7; 9 bases fit TRBD2. The CDR3 sequence is 14 residues long. The J segment lost 5 bases and the V segment lost 2 bases, leaving 4 bases of the junction unmatched. Germline CDR1 is SGHAT and CDR2 is FQNNGV.

The chain couples TRBV28 to TRBJ1-1; D is unclear. Deletions cut 3 bases from V and 8 bases from J, with 10 bases between. The CDR3 is 12 residues long. Germline V gives CDR1 MDHEN, CDR2 SYDVKM. CDR3 region: CASSLEEGEAFF. CDR3 in DNA: TGTGCCAGCAGTTTGGAGGAGGGAGAAGCTTTCTTT.

The rearrangement joins TRBV7-9 to TRBJ2-2; D is perhaps TRBD1 (5 bases). V shed 4 bases and J shed 4 bases, with 10 bases lying between them. The CDR3 totals 14 residues. Germline lookup yields CDR1 SEHNR and CDR2 FQNEAQ (reference sequence). CDR3 residues: CASSSTATTGELFF. CDR3 nucleotide sequence: TGTGCCAGCAGCTCGACAGCTACCACCGGGGAGCTGTTTTTT.

This clone was seen only a few times. At one of its ends the junction is not consistent with the germline gene, which may arise from a read error. V and J are TRBV7-9 and TRBJ2-1; D is undetermined. CDR3 length equals 13 residues. From germline, CDR1 is SEHNR and CDR2 FQNEAQ (reference sequence). This chain's CDR3 is CSSSPPRYNEQFF. The CDR3 region has the DNA TGTTCCAGCAGCCCGCCCCGGTACAATGAGCAGTTCTTC.

This chain uses TRBV29-1 with TRBJ2-7, with 12 positions matching TRBD1. The CDR3 consists of 13 residues. Losses at the gene ends were 7 bases for V and 3 bases for J; bases not matched to a gene: 4. Germline V gene lookup returns CDR1 SQVTM and CDR2 ANQGSEA. The CDR3 reads CSAGTGGGYEQYF. The CDR3 coding sequence is TGCAGCGCTGGGACAGGGGGCGGCTACGAGCAGTACTTC.

V and J are TRBV10-1 and TRBJ2-2; possible D gene TRBD2, 5 bases. The CDR3 runs 18 residues. The germline V and J ends were trimmed by 5 bases and 0 bases, with 19 bases remaining between them. From germline, CDR1 is WNHNN and CDR2 SYGVQD (reference sequence). CDR3 DNA sequence: TGCGCCAGCAGTCCAGTAGGCCACGGGGTTGCGAACACCGGGGAGCTGTTTTTT. Translated, it gives CASSPVGHGVANTGELFF.

The gene calls are TRBV27 and TRBJ1-2, with 9 bases that match TRBD1. In germline, CDR1 is MNHEY, CDR2 SMNVEV (reference sequence). CDR3 length equals 14 residues. V shed 4 bases, J shed 5 bases, and the junction held 5 bases outside the gene matches. The CDR3 DNA is TGTGCCAGCAGTTGGACAGGGGACCGGTATGGCTACACCTTC. It yields the protein CASSWTGDRYGYTF.

The gene calls are TRBV2 and TRBJ2-2, with a possible D match to TRBD1 (6 bases). V gave up 5 bases and J gave up 6 bases, with 13 bases separating them. Per the germline V gene, CDR1 is SNHLY and CDR2 is FYNNEI. CDR3 length: 14 amino acids. CDR3 coding DNA: TGTGCCAGCAGTTCAGGGGTTCACTCCGGGGAGCTGTTTTTT. Residues: CASSSGVHSGELFF.